This is a list of T cell receptor beta chains from one sample in a study of response to subunit inactivated influenza vaccine. Each CDR3 protein is one row after TCRdb ran MiXCR on the RT-PCR reads. Here the sample spans about 620,000 distinct CDR3 sequences, approximately 11% being singletons. The data also belong to a second study, concerning T cells expressing NK-cell markers.

The sample in question was PBMCs from blood, obtained on the day of vaccination. All receptors come from a man aged 45-65 years who received an inactivated influenza vaccine. Each CDR3 is given with its conserved first and last residue. A D gene is named only where the DNA matches it firmly. Clone size appears in some rows only: once, few, many, or a class for an expanded clone.

v_gene: TRBV2
d_gene: TRBD1
j_gene: TRBJ2-4
abundance: .
CDR3nt: TGTGCCAGCAGTGCGCTAGGACAGGGGGCCAAAAACATTCAGTACTTC
CDR3aa: CASSALGQGAKNIQYF

v_gene: TRBV5-1
d_gene: .
j_gene: TRBJ2-7
abundance: many
CDR3nt: TGCGCCAGCAGAGTTACAGAATTCTCCTACGAGCAGTACTTC
CDR3aa: CASRVTEFSYEQYF

v_gene: TRBV10-3
d_gene: .
j_gene: TRBJ2-1
abundance: few
CDR3nt: TGTGCCATCAGTGAGTCTCCCGGTCAGGGGAGCTCCTACAATGAGCAGTTCTTC
CDR3aa: CAISESPGQGSSYNEQFF

v_gene: TRBV7-8
d_gene: TRBD2
j_gene: TRBJ2-7
abundance: many
CDR3nt: TGTGCCAGCAGCTTAGCCGGGACTAGCGGCAACTACGAGCAGTACTTC
CDR3aa: CASSLAGTSGNYEQYF

v_gene: TRBV20-1
d_gene: TRBD1
j_gene: TRBJ2-2
abundance: .
CDR3nt: TGCTGTGCTAGAGAGTGGGACAGGGGGCCCGGGCCCGGGGAGCTGTTTTTT
CDR3aa: CCAREWDRGPGPGELFF

v_gene: TRBV20-1
d_gene: .
j_gene: TRBJ1-5
abundance: .
CDR3nt: TGCAGTGCTGGGATTTCTGATCAGCCCCAGCATTTT
CDR3aa: CSAGISDQPQHF

v_gene: TRBV9
d_gene: TRBD2
j_gene: TRBJ2-5
abundance: .
CDR3nt: TGTGCCAGCAGCGCTTCTACTAGCGCGTTTAAAGAGACCCAGTACTTC
CDR3aa: CASSASTSAFKETQYF

v_gene: TRBV5-1
d_gene: .
j_gene: TRBJ2-2
abundance: .
CDR3nt: TGCGCCAGCAGTCAGATTAGTTCCGGGGAGCTGTTTTTT
CDR3aa: CASSQISSGELFF

v_gene: TRBV10-3
d_gene: .
j_gene: TRBJ1-5
abundance: few
CDR3nt: TGTGCCATCAGTGAGTCGCAGGAGGCCAATCAGCCCCAGCATTTT
CDR3aa: CAISESQEANQPQHF

v_gene: TRBV14
d_gene: .
j_gene: TRBJ1-3
abundance: few
CDR3nt: TGTGCCAGCAGCCAAGAGATTGTCTCTGGAAACACCATATATTTT
CDR3aa: CASSQEIVSGNTIYF

v_gene: TRBV10-3
d_gene: .
j_gene: TRBJ1-2
abundance: .
CDR3nt: TGTGCCATCAGTGCCACGGCTTATGGCTACACCTTC
CDR3aa: CAISATAYGYTF

v_gene: TRBV5-6
d_gene: TRBD1
j_gene: TRBJ2-3
abundance: .
CDR3nt: TGTGCCAGCAGCTTGATCCAGGGGGTGGGAGATACGCAGTATTTT
CDR3aa: CASSLIQGVGDTQYF

v_gene: TRBV3-1
d_gene: .
j_gene: TRBJ1-6
abundance: .
CDR3nt: TGTGCCAGCAGCCAAGAGGAGGACGGTCGGAATTCACCCCTCCACTTT
CDR3aa: CASSQEEDGRNSPLHF

v_gene: TRBV12-3/TRBV12-4
d_gene: .
j_gene: TRBJ2-5
abundance: .
CDR3nt: TGTGCCAGCAGTTTTATGAGAGGGGACTCGGGGGGCGAGTCGTACCAAGAGACCCAGTACTTC
CDR3aa: CASSFMRGDSGGESYQETQYF

v_gene: TRBV19
d_gene: TRBD1
j_gene: TRBJ2-7
abundance: .
CDR3nt: TGTGCCAGTAGTTCGCGCTGGACAGGGTCCTCCTACGAGCAGTACTTC
CDR3aa: CASSSRWTGSSYEQYF

v_gene: TRBV30
d_gene: TRBD2
j_gene: TRBJ2-3
abundance: .
CDR3nt: TGTGCCTGGAGTACCGGACTAGCTGGCATAGATACGCAGTATTTT
CDR3aa: CAWSTGLAGIDTQYF

v_gene: TRBV25-1
d_gene: .
j_gene: TRBJ1-4
abundance: few
CDR3nt: TGTGCCAGCAGGGGGGGCAGGGATAAACTGTTTTTT
CDR3aa: CASRGGRDKLFF

v_gene: TRBV2
d_gene: .
j_gene: TRBJ1-3
abundance: many
CDR3nt: TGTGCCAGCAGTGACCTATTGGAGGGGGGCTCTGGAAACACCATATATTTT
CDR3aa: CASSDLLEGGSGNTIYF

v_gene: TRBV6-5
d_gene: TRBD2
j_gene: TRBJ2-3
abundance: .
CDR3nt: TGTGCCAGCAGTTACTCGGCTAGCGGATATACAGATACGCAGTATTTT
CDR3aa: CASSYSASGYTDTQYF

v_gene: TRBV6-5
d_gene: TRBD1
j_gene: TRBJ2-7
abundance: few
CDR3nt: TGTGCCAGCAGCTTACTCGGGACAGCCTCCTACGAGCAGTACTTC
CDR3aa: CASSLLGTASYEQYF

v_gene: TRBV20-1
d_gene: .
j_gene: TRBJ1-1
abundance: many
CDR3nt: TGCAGTGCCGAACGGGCGGTGGGAATGGCTTTCTTT
CDR3aa: CSAERAVGMAFF

v_gene: TRBV18
d_gene: TRBD1
j_gene: TRBJ1-4
abundance: .
CDR3nt: TGTGCCAGCCTGGGACAGGGGGATGAAAAACTGTTTTTT
CDR3aa: CASLGQGDEKLFF

v_gene: TRBV29-1
d_gene: TRBD2
j_gene: TRBJ2-5
abundance: few
CDR3nt: TGCAGCGTTGAAGGACTAGCGCAACACCAAGAGACCCAGTACTTC
CDR3aa: CSVEGLAQHQETQYF

v_gene: TRBV5-5
d_gene: TRBD2
j_gene: TRBJ2-7
abundance: .
CDR3nt: TGTGCCAGCAGCTTGGTAGGACTAGCGGGAGCGTACGAGCAGTACTTC
CDR3aa: CASSLVGLAGAYEQYF

v_gene: TRBV12-3/TRBV12-4
d_gene: TRBD1
j_gene: TRBJ1-5
abundance: few
CDR3nt: TGTGCCAGCAGTGCAGGGGGCATGGGCAATCAGCCCCAGCATTTT
CDR3aa: CASSAGGMGNQPQHF

v_gene: TRBV24-1
d_gene: .
j_gene: TRBJ2-5
abundance: few
CDR3nt: TGTGCCACCAGTGAATATACAGGGTCGAAGACCCAGTACTTC
CDR3aa: CATSEYTGSKTQYF

v_gene: TRBV20-1
d_gene: .
j_gene: TRBJ2-1
abundance: .
CDR3nt: TGCAGTGCCGGTAGTTCTAGCTCTCCCTCTAGGAATGAGCAGTTCTTC
CDR3aa: CSAGSSSSPSRNEQFF

v_gene: TRBV4-2
d_gene: TRBD2
j_gene: TRBJ2-5
abundance: few
CDR3nt: TGTGCCAGCAGCCAAGCTTACGACAGCGGGGAAGAGACCCAGTACTTC
CDR3aa: CASSQAYDSGEETQYF

v_gene: TRBV2
d_gene: .
j_gene: TRBJ2-3
abundance: .
CDR3nt: TGTGCCAGCAGACCGTATGGGGATCAAGCAGATACGCAGTATTTT
CDR3aa: CASRPYGDQADTQYF

v_gene: TRBV27
d_gene: TRBD1
j_gene: TRBJ2-5
abundance: few
CDR3nt: TGTGCCAGCAGTGATACAGGGGGCGCCCCCCAAGAGACCCAGTACTTC
CDR3aa: CASSDTGGAPQETQYF

v_gene: TRBV11-2
d_gene: TRBD2
j_gene: TRBJ2-3
abundance: few
CDR3nt: TGTGCCAGCAGCTTAGGGATTTGGCGGGAGGACGGCACAGATACGCAGTATTTT
CDR3aa: CASSLGIWREDGTDTQYF

v_gene: TRBV9
d_gene: TRBD1
j_gene: TRBJ1-3
abundance: many
CDR3nt: TGTGCCAGCAGCGTAGGGACAGGGTTTGGTGGAAACACCATATATTTT
CDR3aa: CASSVGTGFGGNTIYF

v_gene: TRBV20-1
d_gene: TRBD2
j_gene: TRBJ2-1
abundance: .
CDR3nt: TGCAGTGCTAGAGGTGATAGCGGGGGCCCCACAAATGAGCAGTTCTTC
CDR3aa: CSARGDSGGPTNEQFF

v_gene: TRBV4-3
d_gene: .
j_gene: TRBJ2-3
abundance: few
CDR3nt: TGCGCCAGCAGCCAAGTCATAAGCTTGGATACGCAGTATTTT
CDR3aa: CASSQVISLDTQYF

v_gene: TRBV7-2
d_gene: .
j_gene: TRBJ2-5
abundance: few
CDR3nt: TGTGCCAGCAGCCTAAGCTCAAGCGGAGGGGGGGAGACCCAGTACTTC
CDR3aa: CASSLSSSGGGETQYF

v_gene: TRBV5-1
d_gene: TRBD1
j_gene: TRBJ2-7
abundance: .
CDR3nt: TGCGCCAGCAGCTTTTTCCGGGACAGCTACGAGCAGTACTTC
CDR3aa: CASSFFRDSYEQYF

v_gene: TRBV5-1
d_gene: .
j_gene: TRBJ1-1
abundance: many
CDR3nt: TGCGCCAGCAGCTTACCCCAATCGAACACTGAAGCTTTCTTT
CDR3aa: CASSLPQSNTEAFF

v_gene: TRBV20-1
d_gene: TRBD1
j_gene: TRBJ2-1
abundance: few
CDR3nt: TGCAGTGCTAGTCCCAGACAGGGCTTCAATGAGCAGTTCTTC
CDR3aa: CSASPRQGFNEQFF

v_gene: TRBV4-3
d_gene: .
j_gene: TRBJ1-2
abundance: .
CDR3nt: TGCGCCAGCAGCCAATCCTTAGGGATTGACTATGGCTACACCTTC
CDR3aa: CASSQSLGIDYGYTF

v_gene: TRBV7-9
d_gene: TRBD2
j_gene: TRBJ2-1
abundance: few
CDR3nt: TGTGCCAGCACCATGGAGGGAGGGCCCCACTACAATGAGCAGTTCTTC
CDR3aa: CASTMEGGPHYNEQFF

v_gene: TRBV6-5
d_gene: TRBD1
j_gene: TRBJ2-2
abundance: few
CDR3nt: TGTGCCAGCAGTTCAACCGGGACAGGGACGAACACCGGGGAGCTGTTTTTT
CDR3aa: CASSSTGTGTNTGELFF

v_gene: TRBV12-3/TRBV12-4
d_gene: .
j_gene: TRBJ1-1
abundance: few
CDR3nt: TGTGCCAGCAGTTTAGCGTTGACAGTGGGCACTGAAGCTTTCTTT
CDR3aa: CASSLALTVGTEAFF

v_gene: TRBV6-2/TRBV6-3
d_gene: .
j_gene: TRBJ2-5
abundance: .
CDR3nt: TGTGCCAGCAGTTGGTCTGTGAGGGGAGAGACCCAGTACTTC
CDR3aa: CASSWSVRGETQYF

v_gene: TRBV29-1
d_gene: .
j_gene: TRBJ2-3
abundance: few
CDR3nt: TGCAGCGTTGAGGATCTGGACTCAGATACGCAGTATTTT
CDR3aa: CSVEDLDSDTQYF

v_gene: TRBV5-4
d_gene: TRBD1
j_gene: TRBJ2-1
abundance: once
CDR3nt: TGTGCCAGCAGCTCGCCGACAGGGGCAAACAATGAGCAGTTCTTC
CDR3aa: CASSSPTGANNEQFF

v_gene: TRBV6-5
d_gene: .
j_gene: TRBJ1-1
abundance: few
CDR3nt: TGTGCCAGCAGTTACTCCAGACAGGCCTTAATGAACACTGAAGCTTTCTTT
CDR3aa: CASSYSRQALMNTEAFF

v_gene: TRBV4-3
d_gene: TRBD2
j_gene: TRBJ2-1
abundance: many
CDR3nt: TGCGCCAGCAGCCAGGGACTAGTCGCTTTGGGGAATGAGCAGTTCTTC
CDR3aa: CASSQGLVALGNEQFF

v_gene: TRBV7-8
d_gene: .
j_gene: TRBJ1-1
abundance: .
CDR3nt: TGTGCCAGCAGCCCTCGACTGTGGACTGAAGCTTTCTTT
CDR3aa: CASSPRLWTEAFF

v_gene: TRBV20-1
d_gene: TRBD2
j_gene: TRBJ2-3
abundance: .
CDR3nt: TGCAGTGCGGGGACTAGCGGGTACTCTAGCACAGATACGCAGTATTTT
CDR3aa: CSAGTSGYSSTDTQYF

v_gene: TRBV20-1
d_gene: .
j_gene: TRBJ2-1
abundance: .
CDR3nt: TGCAGTGCTAGACCAACCTGGCCCGATGAGCAGTTCTTC
CDR3aa: CSARPTWPDEQFF

v_gene: TRBV3-1
d_gene: TRBD2
j_gene: TRBJ2-4
abundance: .
CDR3nt: TGTGCCAGCAGCCAATGGATACTAGCGGGGCCCGGAATGATAGCCAAAAACATTCAGTACTTC
CDR3aa: CASSQWILAGPGMIAKNIQYF

v_gene: TRBV11-1
d_gene: .
j_gene: TRBJ2-5
abundance: few
CDR3nt: TGTGCCAGCAGCTTACGGACTTATGGGACGGCCAAACAAGAGACCCAGTACTTC
CDR3aa: CASSLRTYGTAKQETQYF

v_gene: TRBV12-3/TRBV12-4
d_gene: .
j_gene: TRBJ2-1
abundance: many
CDR3nt: TGTGCCAGCAGTTTAGATACTAGCAATGAGCAGTTCTTC
CDR3aa: CASSLDTSNEQFF

v_gene: TRBV5-1
d_gene: .
j_gene: TRBJ1-4
abundance: many
CDR3nt: TGCGCCAGCAGCTTCGCGAGGGGGGTTAATGAAAAACTGTTTTTT
CDR3aa: CASSFARGVNEKLFF

v_gene: TRBV2
d_gene: .
j_gene: TRBJ1-1
abundance: few
CDR3nt: TGTGCCAGCAGTCCCACGGGCCTAACAGGGAGCCCTGAAGCTTTCTTT
CDR3aa: CASSPTGLTGSPEAFF

v_gene: TRBV12-3/TRBV12-4
d_gene: .
j_gene: TRBJ1-1
abundance: .
CDR3nt: TGTGCCAGCAGCCCGTTAACAGGGACGGGCACTGAAGCTTTCTTT
CDR3aa: CASSPLTGTGTEAFF

v_gene: TRBV30
d_gene: .
j_gene: TRBJ2-2
abundance: .
CDR3nt: TGTGCCTGGAGTGGACAGAGGAACACCGGGGAGCTGTTTTTT
CDR3aa: CAWSGQRNTGELFF

v_gene: TRBV5-1
d_gene: TRBD1
j_gene: TRBJ1-1
abundance: .
CDR3nt: TGCGCCAGCAGCTTGGGACAGGGGCGAATGAACACTGAAGCTTTCTTT
CDR3aa: CASSLGQGRMNTEAFF